Here is one TCR beta chain with its context. As yet, its antigen is unknown. These data originate in a study of T cell responses to AZD1222 COVID-19 vaccine. Whole-study results and caveats: Dominant CD4 TCR responses targeted spike regions 160-218 and 743-854. Donors were largely white British and mainly female; clonal diversity was possibly underestimated. Repertoire sampling happened only post peak T cell response. Breadth and depth of Spike-specific TCRs rose after two AZD1222 doses.

Sequencing was performed with immunoSEQ multiplex PCR; in TCRdb, only in-frame clones are kept and a portion is missing. In the table there are 100,000 to 150,000 clones, about nine tenths of which are singletons. Germline V gene sequence: CDR1 SGHDN, CDR2 FVKESK. This CDR3 spans 15 amino acids. The ends lost 3 bases at V and 5 bases at J; junction bases unmatched: 7. The J gene is TRBJ2-5, the V gene TRBV14; 9 bases align to TRBD1. The sequence derives from an adult in good health. The specimen comprised peripheral blood, sampled on day 0 of MenACWY control vaccination. CDR3 region: CASSQNRGHRETQYF. The CDR3 DNA is TGTGCCAGCAGCCAGAACAGGGGGCATCGGGAGACCCAGTACTTC.